The 27 T cell receptor beta chains reported below all come from one sample, sequenced in a study of CD8 T cell repertoires and HIV-1 epitope variants. Clones were read by immunoSEQ multiplex PCR, and TCRdb kept only the in-frame ones, dropping some. The sample records tens of thousands of clones, roughly four fifths being singletons. Material: uncultured baseline CD8+ T cells from peripheral blood mononuclear cells (PBMCs). Receptors originate from a male donor with HIV.

V usage is TRBV25-1 and J usage is TRBJ2-4, with D perhaps matching TRBD1 or TRBD2 (6 bases each). Germline loops: CDR1 MGHDK, CDR2 SYGVNS. V was pared by 8 bases and J by 7 bases, with 15 bases between. The CDR3 totals 13 residues. The CDR3 loop is CASAGQGRNIQYF. The CDR3 DNA follows: TGTGCCAGCGCCGGGCAGGGGAGGAACATTCAGTACTTC.

The chain uses TRBV28 and TRBJ2-7; maybe TRBD1 (6 bases). V shed 6 bases and J shed 3 bases, with 9 bases lying between them. CDR1 MDHEN and CDR2 SYDVKM come from the germline V gene. The CDR3 covers 12 residues. CDR3 nucleotides: TGTGCCAGCAGGGACAGCCTCTACGAGCAGTACTTC. It translates to CASRDSLYEQYF. Drawing the rest from reference TRBV28 and TRBJ2-7, the complete variable domain is DVKVTQSSRYLVKRTGEKVFLECVQDMDHENMFWYRQDPGLGLRLIYFSYDVKMKEKGDIPEGYSVSREKKERFSLILESASTNQTSMYLCASRDSLYEQYFGPGTRLTVT.

This rearrangement joins TRBV5-4 to TRBJ2-3, with 12 bases lining up with TRBD1. The germline gives CDR1 SGHNT, CDR2 YYREEE (reference sequence). This CDR3 is built from 16 residues. Trimming removed 4 bases from V and 4 bases from J; junction bases left unmatched: 7. The CDR3 loop reads CASSQGGQGASDTQYF. The CDR3 nucleotides are TGTGCCAGCAGCCAGGGGGGACAGGGGGCATCAGATACGCAGTATTTT.

CDR3 protein: CASSPGGNTEAFF. In DNA, the CDR3 is TGTGCCAGCAGCCCAGGGGGAAACACTGAAGCTTTCTTT. The chain recombines TRBV6-5 with TRBJ1-1; the match to TRBD1 covers 7 bases. The CDR3 has 13 residues. Germline-derived CDR1 and CDR2 are MNHEY and SVGAGI. V lost 6 bases to trimming and J lost 2 bases; unmatched junction nucleotides: 3.

This chain joins TRBV2 and TRBJ2-7; D may be TRBD1 (6 bases). CDR3 size: 14 residues. Between the trimmed V and J ends, which lost 7 bases and 3 bases, there was a span of 16 bases. Germline V gene lookup returns CDR1 SNHLY and CDR2 FYNNEI. The DNA of the CDR3 is TGTGCCAGCAAGGGGGTCAGGGGCTACTACGAGCAGTACTTC. It specifies CASKGVRGYYEQYF.

The J gene is TRBJ1-2, the V gene TRBV7-3; the D gene is possibly TRBD1 (5 bases). Trimming shortened V by 1 base and J by 0 bases, and 9 bases separated the two germline ends. The CDR3 runs to 15 residues. Germline values: CDR1 SGHTA, CDR2 FQGTGA. The CDR3: CASSLSGGTNYGYTF. The DNA of the CDR3 is TGTGCCAGCAGCTTAAGCGGGGGAACTAACTATGGCTACACCTTC. Full variable domain (outside the CDR3, taken from reference TRBV7-3 and TRBJ1-2): GAGVSQTPSNKVTEKGKYVELRCDPISGHTALYWYRQSLGQGPEFLIYFQGTGAADDSGLPNDRFFAVRPEGSVSTLKIQRTERGDSAVYLCASSLSGGTNYGYTFGSGTRLTVV.

This chain connects TRBV6-5 to TRBJ1-2, with D tentatively TRBD1 (5 bases). The germline V and J ends were trimmed by 4 bases and 7 bases, with 16 bases remaining between them. CDR1 and CDR2 from the germline V gene are MNHEY and SVGAGI. This CDR3 is built from 14 residues. CDR3 nucleotides: TGTGCCAGCAGTTCCTCGGGGTGGGGGGGTGGCTACACCTTC. Protein: CASSSSGWGGGYTF.

The chain employs TRBV9 and TRBJ2-5; D is perhaps TRBD1 (7 bases). This CDR3 region has 15 residues. Trimming shortened V by 0 bases and J by 5 bases, and 14 bases separated the two germline ends. Germline lookup yields CDR1 SGDLS and CDR2 YYNGEE. CDR3 protein: CASSVGQGGIETQYF. Here the CDR3 DNA reads TGTGCCAGCAGCGTAGGACAGGGAGGAATCGAGACCCAGTACTTC.

This clone has only a few counts. The J gene is TRBJ2-7, the V gene TRBV7-9; D remains unclear. Germline CDR1 is SEHNR and CDR2 is FQNEAQ (reference sequence). The V end lost 3 bases, the J end lost 2 bases, and 8 bases lay between the germline ends. CDR3 length equals 13 residues. The CDR3 spells CASSLAAAYEQYF. In DNA, the CDR3 is TGTGCCAGCAGCTTGGCGGCGGCCTACGAGCAGTACTTC. The variable domain in full, completed from reference TRBV7-9 and TRBJ2-7, reads DTGVSQNPRHKITKRGQNVTFRCDPISEHNRLYWYRQTLGQGPEFLTYFQNEAQLEKSRLLSDRFSAERPKGSFSTLEIQRTEQGDSAMYLCASSLAAAYEQYFGPGTRLTVT.

A word on this clone: One base away lies a much larger clone, so this may be a sequencing read error. The same CDR3 also results from other DNA sequences found in this sample. The CDR3 DNA sequence: TGTGCCAGCAGCTTAGGGTCTAACTATGGCTACACCTTC. Translating it yields CASSLGSNYGYTF. The chain combines TRBV5-4 with TRBJ1-2; D not resolved. CDR3 length equals 13 residues. Germline CDR1 SGHNT, CDR2 YYREEE (reference sequence). V was trimmed by 2 bases and J by 0 bases, leaving 5 bases between them.

The rearrangement uses TRBV30 and TRBJ2-7; a possible D gene is TRBD1 (6 bases). CDR3 length: 13 residues. V lost 4 bases and J lost 0, with 10 bases in between. Per the germline V gene, CDR1 is GTSNPN and CDR2 is SVGIG (reference sequence). In DNA, the CDR3 is TGTGCCTGGAATAGGGACAACTCCTACGAGCAGTACTTC. This sequence encodes CAWNRDNSYEQYF.

The genes are TRBV7-7 and TRBJ2-2, with 7 bases that match TRBD1. V lost 5 bases and J lost 0; bases outside the gene matches: 3. There are 15 residues in the CDR3. Germline lookup yields CDR1 SSHAT and CDR2 FNYEAQ (reference sequence). The CDR3 spells CASSLDRPNTGELFF. The CDR3 DNA reads as TGTGCCAGCAGCCTGGACAGGCCGAACACCGGGGAGCTGTTTTTT.

The rearrangement uses TRBV9 and TRBJ2-2; weak D call: TRBD1 (6 bases). V was trimmed by 7 bases and J by 2 bases, leaving 12 bases between them. Looked up from germline, CDR1 is SGDLS and CDR2 is YYNGEE. This CDR3 is built from 14 residues. The CDR3 reads CASRPGHNTGELFF. The CDR3 DNA follows: TGTGCCAGCCGCCCGGGACACAACACCGGGGAGCTGTTTTTT.

J is TRBJ2-1 and V is TRBV5-4, with TRBD2 as a possible D gene (5 bases). The germline V and J ends were trimmed by 4 bases and 4 bases, with 18 bases remaining between them. Looked up from germline, CDR1 is SGHNT and CDR2 is YYREEE (reference sequence). This CDR3 contains 16 residues. Here the CDR3 DNA reads TGTGCCAGCAGCCGACTATTTCGGGATTCTTACAATGAGCAGTTCTTC. It specifies CASSRLFRDSYNEQFF.

This chain connects TRBV19 to TRBJ1-3; D gene ambiguous. Trimming took off 3 bases at V and 0 bases at J, with 12 bases between the two ends. Germline loops: CDR1 LNHDA, CDR2 SQIVND (reference sequence). CDR3 size: 16 residues. This CDR3 reads CASSIRTQSSGNTIYF. As DNA, the CDR3 is TGTGCCAGTAGTATTCGGACTCAGAGCTCTGGAAACACCATATATTTT.

V gene TRBV10-2 combines with J gene TRBJ2-1, with TRBD2 matching 10 bases. Per the germline V gene, CDR1 is WSHSY and CDR2 is SAAADI. CDR3 length: 14 amino acids. V shed 8 bases and J 5 bases; nucleotides not matched to a gene: 6. The CDR3 region is CASVGAGGNNEQFF. The CDR3 DNA reads as TGCGCCAGCGTCGGAGCGGGAGGGAACAATGAGCAGTTCTTC.

In the case of this clone: A junction end diverges from the germline sequence, so it may reflect a read error. The gene calls are TRBV5-1 and TRBJ2-7; TRBD1 is a possible D gene (5 bases). CDR1 SGHRS and CDR2 YFSETQ come from the germline V gene. This CDR3 contains 14 residues. CDR3 amino acids: CASSDSTVTYEQYF. CDR3 coding DNA: TGTGCCAGCAGCGACTCGACAGTTACCTACGAGCAGTACTTC.

The chain has TRBV28 and TRBJ1-2, with 10 bases matching TRBD1. The CDR3 totals 14 residues. Trimming removed 7 bases from V and 6 bases from J; junction bases left unmatched: 8. Germline CDR1 reads MDHEN; CDR2 reads SYDVKM. CDR3 sequence: CASTAWTGGHGYTF. The DNA of the CDR3 is TGTGCCAGCACCGCCTGGACAGGGGGACATGGCTACACCTTC.

This clone occurred once. CDR3 in DNA: TGTGCCAGCAGCGGCATGGGGAATTCACCCCTCCACTTT. It specifies CASSGMGNSPLHF. The genes are TRBV5-4 and TRBJ1-6; D unclear. V gave up 4 bases and J gave up 7 bases, with 9 bases separating them. The CDR3 sequence is 13 residues long. Per germline, CDR1 SGHNT and CDR2 YYREEE (reference sequence).

This chain joins TRBV7-2 and TRBJ2-7; D is possibly TRBD1 or TRBD2 (5 bases each). V shed 4 bases and J shed 2 bases, with 12 bases lying between them. Germline CDR1 SGHTA, CDR2 FQGNSA. This CDR3 is 14 amino acids long. The DNA for the CDR3 is TGTGCCAGCAGCTACCTTGGGACGGCCTACGAGCAGTACTTC. Protein: CASSYLGTAYEQYF.

The J gene is TRBJ1-1, the V gene TRBV6-5, with TRBD1 as a possible D gene (6 bases). The germline V gene has CDR1 MNHEY and CDR2 SVGAGI. V dropped 3 bases and J dropped 0 bases, with 11 bases sitting between them. CDR3 length: 15 residues. The DNA for the CDR3 is TGTGCCAGCAGTTATAACAGGGTGGTGAACACTGAAGCTTTCTTT. Its protein is CASSYNRVVNTEAFF.

J is TRBJ1-2 and V is TRBV5-4, with 10 bases lining up with TRBD1. Germline CDR1 reads SGHNT; CDR2 reads YYREEE (reference sequence). The V segment lost 4 bases and the J segment 3 bases; nucleotides outside the gene matches: 6. This CDR3 region has 15 residues. The chain's CDR3 is CASSSDRGRDYGYTF. For the CDR3, the DNA is TGTGCCAGCAGCAGCGACAGGGGGCGGGACTATGGCTACACCTTC.

This chain links TRBV5-1 with TRBJ2-5; TRBD2 matches 8 bases. The CDR3 contains 16 residues. CDR1 and CDR2 from the germline V gene are SGHRS and YFSETQ. V lost 4 bases to trimming and J lost 5 bases; unmatched junction nucleotides: 13. CDR3 loop: CASSPSGGSLGETQYF. In DNA, the CDR3 is TGCGCCAGCAGCCCTTCGGGGGGGTCTCTGGGGGAGACCCAGTACTTC.

The J gene is TRBJ1-2, the V gene TRBV6-5; possible D gene TRBD1, 6 bases. CDR3 length: 15 residues. The germline V gene has CDR1 MNHEY and CDR2 SVGAGI. With 6 bases removed from V and 0 bases from J, the gap between germline ends came to 14 bases. CDR3 sequence reads: CASSHPDRPNYGYTF. The CDR3 coding sequence is TGTGCCAGCAGCCACCCCGACAGGCCTAACTATGGCTACACCTTC.

V is TRBV6-5 and J is TRBJ2-7; perhaps TRBD1 as D (5 bases). There are 14 residues in the CDR3. Germline values: CDR1 MNHEY, CDR2 SVGAGI. Trimming pared 2 bases from V and 5 bases from J, leaving 13 bases between. CDR3 coding DNA: TGTGCCAGCAGTTACGGAACCGCCAGGGACGAGCAGTACTTC. This gives the protein CASSYGTARDEQYF.

The rearrangement links TRBV5-8 to TRBJ2-3; D might be TRBD1 or TRBD2, each matching 5 bases. The germline CDR1 and CDR2 sequences are SGHTS and YDEGEE. The V end was cut by 4 bases, the J end by 5 bases, with 14 bases between. The CDR3 covers 14 residues. CDR3 residues: CASSIGTAVDTQYF. The DNA for the CDR3 is TGTGCCAGCAGCATTGGGACCGCGGTAGATACGCAGTATTTT.

This chain connects TRBV16 to TRBJ2-1, with unresolved D. V was clipped by 6 bases and J by 6 bases, with 9 bases between them. This CDR3 is 12 amino acids long. The germline V gene encodes CDR1 KGHSY and CDR2 FQNENV. The CDR3 region is CASSGQLNEQFF. CDR3 nucleotide sequence: TGTGCCAGCAGTGGGCAGCTCAATGAGCAGTTCTTC.